A single sample gave rise to the 14 T cell receptor beta chains below, sequenced in a study of CD8+ T cells in alopecia areata. Following extraction, RNA underwent reverse transcription to cDNA, which served as the sequencing template. The data were produced by immunoSEQ multiplex PCR, yet TCRdb's version contains in-frame clones alone and is incomplete. The table has roughly 120,000 clones, more than 30% seen once. The sample was CD4+ T cells sorted from blood. The receptors here all came from a human donor with alopecia areata.

This clone was counted only a few times. The V call is TRBV18, the J call TRBJ2-7, with a tentative D call TRBD2 (6 bases). The germline V and J ends were trimmed by 0 bases and 2 bases, with 8 bases remaining between them. The CDR3 is 14 residues long. The V gene's germline CDR1 is KGHSH and CDR2 LQKENI. The CDR3 sequence is CASSPPGGAYEQYF. Here the CDR3 DNA reads TGTGCCAGCTCACCACCTGGCGGGGCCTACGAGCAGTACTTC.

CDR3 nucleotides: TGCAGCGCCCTCCGGGACAGCGAACGGGCTTTCTTT. Protein product: CSALRDSERAFF. V gene TRBV29-1 combines with J gene TRBJ1-1; 7 nucleotides match TRBD1. The CDR3 totals 12 residues. Germline V gene data show CDR1 as SQVTM and CDR2 as ANQGSEA. J gave up 11 bases and V 7 bases, and 13 bases lay outside the gene matches.

This clone was detected only a few times. The CDR3: CSVTGTSGGSHTDTQYF. The CDR3 DNA sequence: TGCAGCGTGACCGGGACTAGCGGGGGATCCCACACAGATACGCAGTATTTT. The rearrangement joins TRBV29-1 to TRBJ2-3; 14 bases align to TRBD2. This CDR3 is 17 amino acids long. V shed 6 bases and J 2 bases; nucleotides not matched to a gene: 10. Germline CDR1 is SQVTM and CDR2 is ANQGSEA.

The rearrangement links TRBV29-1 to TRBJ2-1; TRBD1 matches 8 bases. Germline CDR1 and CDR2: SQVTM and ANQGSEA. The CDR3 runs 17 residues. J lost 4 bases, V lost 7 bases, and 18 bases had no gene match. The CDR3 protein is CSAGMLQGVVLYNEQFF. The CDR3 DNA is TGCAGCGCGGGGATGTTACAGGGGGTAGTCCTGTACAATGAGCAGTTCTTC.

This clone was counted a few times. J is TRBJ1-1 and V is TRBV29-1; 8 bases agree with TRBD1. With 4 bases clipped from V and 7 bases from J, the junction kept 17 bases outside the gene matches. Germline V lookup: CDR1 SQVTM, CDR2 ANQGSEA. The CDR3 runs 16 residues. This CDR3 reads CSVGGGKWDRSDEAFF. The DNA of the CDR3 is TGCAGCGTTGGCGGGGGTAAGTGGGACAGGTCGGATGAAGCTTTCTTT.

A note on this clone: Given a much more abundant clone one base away, this may be a read error. CDR3 loop: CASSLSYEQYF. CDR3 coding DNA: TGTGCCAGCAGTTTATCCTACGAGCAGTACTTC. The rearrangement links TRBV2 to TRBJ2-7; no clear D. V was trimmed by 5 bases and J by 1 base, leaving 3 bases between them. The CDR3 runs to 11 residues. Germline assignment: CDR1 SNHLY and CDR2 FYNNEI.

V usage is TRBV2 and J usage is TRBJ2-3; D unclear. The V end lost 4 bases, the J end lost 2 bases, and 4 bases lay between the germline ends. This CDR3 spans 12 amino acids. The germline gives CDR1 SNHLY, CDR2 FYNNEI. The CDR3 DNA follows: TGTGCCAGCAGTGTTTCCACAGATACGCAGTATTTT. It translates to CASSVSTDTQYF.

This clone was seen more than once but under ten times. This chain connects TRBV29-1 to TRBJ2-7, with 8 bases identical to TRBD2. The CDR3 loop spans 13 amino acids. From germline, CDR1 is SQVTM and CDR2 ANQGSEA. V gave up 3 bases and J gave up 3 bases; unmatched junction bases: 4. The CDR3 DNA reads as TGCAGCGTTGAGAGCGGGAGTAGCTACGAGCAGTACTTC. The encoded protein is CSVESGSSYEQYF.

Concerning this clone itself: Other DNA sequences of this sample code for an identical CDR3. The rearrangement uses TRBV28 and TRBJ1-5; D remains unclear. The CDR3 is 11 amino acids. Trimming pared 6 bases from V and 5 bases from J, leaving 5 bases between. Looked up from germline, CDR1 is MDHEN and CDR2 is SYDVKM. The CDR3: CASSSYQPQHF. The CDR3 DNA follows: TGTGCCAGCAGCTCCTATCAGCCCCAGCATTTT. The entire variable domain, with the rest obtained from reference TRBV28 and TRBJ1-5, is as follows: DVKVTQSSRYLVKRTGEKVFLECVQDMDHENMFWYRQDPGLGLRLIYFSYDVKMKEKGDIPEGYSVSREKKERFSLILESASTNQTSMYLCASSSYQPQHFGDGTRLSIL.

The V and J genes are TRBV10-2 and TRBJ2-3; possible D gene TRBD1, 5 bases. This CDR3 spans 13 amino acids. Germline CDR1 and CDR2: WSHSY and SAAADI. V lost 4 bases, J lost 7 bases, and 12 bases lay in between. The CDR3 reads CASSGTGPNTQYF. In nucleotides, the CDR3 is TGCGCCAGCAGTGGAACAGGCCCTAATACGCAGTATTTT.

This clone was counted a few times. The rearrangement links TRBV29-1 to TRBJ1-5; the D is unclear. Germline V gene sequence: CDR1 SQVTM, CDR2 ANQGSEA. Trimming took 6 bases from V and 4 from J, leaving 13 bases between them. CDR3 length: 13 amino acids. CDR3 residues: CSVRAGENQPQHF. As DNA, the CDR3 is TGCAGCGTCCGGGCCGGGGAGAATCAGCCCCAGCATTTT.

J is TRBJ2-1 and V is TRBV7-9; 7 bases agree with TRBD2. Per the germline V gene, CDR1 is SEHNR and CDR2 is FQNEAQ (reference sequence). The CDR3 is made up of 14 amino acids. Trimming took 5 bases from V and 3 from J; bases not matched to a gene: 4. The CDR3 is CASSPGGSYNEQFF. The DNA of the CDR3 is TGTGCCAGCAGCCCGGGCGGGAGCTACAATGAGCAGTTCTTC.

In nucleotides, the CDR3 is TGTGCCAGCAGTTACGGGGCAGGGACCCAGTACTTC. This translates into CASSYGAGTQYF. This sequence joins TRBV6-5 and TRBJ2-5, with D possibly matching TRBD1 (5 bases). Germline assignment: CDR1 MNHEY and CDR2 SVGAGI. The CDR3 covers 12 residues. Trimming left V 2 bases short and J 7 bases short, with 8 bases between.

This sequence joins TRBV2 and TRBJ2-1; D gene uncertain. V lost 10 bases, J lost 8 bases, and 15 bases lay in between. Germline-derived CDR1 and CDR2 are SNHLY and FYNNEI. This CDR3 is built from 12 residues. CDR3 sequence reads: CANGSTRHEQFF. CDR3 nucleotides: TGTGCCAACGGATCCACCCGGCATGAGCAGTTCTTC. Complete variable domain (other parts from reference TRBV2 and TRBJ2-1): EPEVTQTPSHQVTQMGQEVILRCVPISNHLYFYWYRQILGQKVEFLVSFYNNEISEKSEIFDDQFSVERPDGSNFTLKIRSTKLEDSAMYFCANGSTRHEQFFGPGTRLTVL.